This TCR beta chain was recovered during a study of T cell responses to AZD1222 COVID-19 vaccine. In regard to this clone: Antigen: not known.

Measured with immunoSEQ multiplex PCR; TCRdb has only the in-frame clones, and not every one. The sample holds about 150,000 clones; 91% are singletons and the top ten take around 5.4%. Broader study findings: Just six people given AZD1222 tested seropositive at baseline. Donors skewed white British and female; clonal diversity was possibly underestimated. Nearly half of spike-specific TCRs reportedly target unmutated variant regions.

V dropped 10 bases and J dropped 3 bases, with 10 bases sitting between them. The CDR3 contains 11 residues. Germline CDR1 is MGHDK and CDR2 is SYGVNS. This receptor was obtained from an adult in good health. The sample consisted of peripheral blood, taken on day 0 of AZD1222 vaccination. The J gene is TRBJ2-7, the V gene TRBV25-1, with D hard to call. The chain's CDR3 is CATQVNYEQYF. The CDR3 DNA reads as TGTGCCACCCAAGTCAACTACGAGCAGTACTTC.